The 5 T cell receptor beta chains given below trace back to one sample, sequenced in a study of T-cell reconstitution after alpha-beta-depleted transplantation in children. The library targeted TCRbeta and was prepared with unique molecular identifiers. One entry per CDR3 protein, called by TCRdb with MiXCR from the PCR reads. The sample lists 200,000 to 250,000 distinct CDR3 sequences; under 9.5% were seen once. The material was PBMCs, mostly from graft donor cells, obtained 180 days after TCRalphabeta/CD19-depleted stem cell transplant. The origin of the receptors is a male patient under 18 who had a stem cell transplant for acute lymphoblastic leukemia, so the T cells may come from the graft donor.

This clonotype was detected a few times. The chain employs TRBV20-1 and TRBJ2-3; D is uncertain. CDR3 length equals 13 residues. In germline, CDR1 is DFQATT, CDR2 SNEGSKA (reference sequence). Between the trimmed V and J ends, which lost 5 bases and 2 bases, there was a span of 11 bases. The DNA for the CDR3 is TGCAGTGCTTTCGACCCTCTCACAGATACGCAGTATTTT. Protein sequence: CSAFDPLTDTQYF.

This clonotype was seen ten or more times. The genes are TRBV5-4 and TRBJ1-2; 8 nucleotides match TRBD1. J was trimmed by 5 bases and V by 4 bases; bases with no gene match: 16. CDR3 length: 17 residues. Germline V gives CDR1 SGHNT, CDR2 YYREEE (reference sequence). CDR3 in amino acids: CASSPDRGSPRGYGYTF. The CDR3 DNA sequence: TGTGCCAGCAGCCCCGACAGGGGAAGTCCGAGGGGGTATGGCTACACCTTC.

This clonotype was counted many times. This chain uses TRBV11-2 with TRBJ2-7, with D tentatively TRBD2 (6 bases). Germline-derived CDR1 and CDR2 are SGHAT and FQNNGV. The CDR3 spans 15 residues. With 0 bases removed from V and 3 bases from J, the gap between germline ends came to 12 bases. Here the CDR3 DNA reads TGTGCCAGCAGCTTAGACGGGACTTCTATCTACGAGCAGTACTTC. Its translation: CASSLDGTSIYEQYF. Variable domain in full (rest from reference TRBV11-2 and TRBJ2-7): EAGVAQSPRYKIIEKRQSVAFWCNPISGHATLYWYQQILGQGPKLLIQFQNNGVVDDSQLPKDRFSAERLKGVDSTLKIQPAKLEDSAVYLCASSLDGTSIYEQYFGPGTRLTVT.

V is TRBV4-2 and J is TRBJ2-7, with D possibly TRBD2 on 6 matching bases. CDR1 and CDR2 (germline): LGHNA, YNFKEQ. This CDR3 spans 15 amino acids. V was cut by 1 base and J by 0 bases, with 10 bases left in between. The CDR3 here is CASSQVRERSYEQYF. DNA of the CDR3: TGTGCCAGCAGCCAAGTACGGGAGCGCTCCTACGAGCAGTACTTC.

This clonotype was recorded many times. V usage is TRBV7-9 and J usage is TRBJ1-3, with D unresolved. V was cut by 2 bases and J by 0 bases, with 8 bases left in between. The germline CDR1 and CDR2 sequences are SEHNR and FQNEAQ (reference sequence). This CDR3 has 15 amino acids. Here the CDR3 reads CASSLIGLSGNTIYF. The CDR3 DNA is TGTGCCAGCAGCTTAATCGGACTCTCTGGAAACACCATATATTTT.